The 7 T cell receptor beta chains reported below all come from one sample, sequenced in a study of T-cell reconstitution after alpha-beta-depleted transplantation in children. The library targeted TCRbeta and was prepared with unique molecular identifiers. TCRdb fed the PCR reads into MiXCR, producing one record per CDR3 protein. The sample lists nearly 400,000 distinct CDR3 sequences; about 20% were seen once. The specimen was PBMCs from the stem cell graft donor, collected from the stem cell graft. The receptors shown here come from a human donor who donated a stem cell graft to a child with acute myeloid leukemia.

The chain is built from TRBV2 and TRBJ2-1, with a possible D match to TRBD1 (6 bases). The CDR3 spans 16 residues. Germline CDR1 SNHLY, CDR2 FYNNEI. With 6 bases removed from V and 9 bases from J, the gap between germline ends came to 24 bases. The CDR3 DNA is TGTGCCAGCAGCACAGGGTCCTTAGGTTGGGAGAGTGAGCAGTTCTTC. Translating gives CASSTGSLGWESEQFF.

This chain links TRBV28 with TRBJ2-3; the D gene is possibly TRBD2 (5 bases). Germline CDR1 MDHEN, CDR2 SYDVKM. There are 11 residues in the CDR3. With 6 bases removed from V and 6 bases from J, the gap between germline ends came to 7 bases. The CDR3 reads CASRTRDTQYF. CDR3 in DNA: TGTGCCAGCAGAACTAGGGATACGCAGTATTTT. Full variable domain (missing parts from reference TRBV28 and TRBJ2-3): DVKVTQSSRYLVKRTGEKVFLECVQDMDHENMFWYRQDPGLGLRLIYFSYDVKMKEKGDIPEGYSVSREKKERFSLILESASTNQTSMYLCASRTRDTQYFGPGTRLTVL.

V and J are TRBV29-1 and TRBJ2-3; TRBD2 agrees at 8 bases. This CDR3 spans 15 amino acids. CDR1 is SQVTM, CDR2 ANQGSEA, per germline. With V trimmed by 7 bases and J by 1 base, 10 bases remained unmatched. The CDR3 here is CSAASGTSRTDTQYF. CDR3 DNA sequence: TGCAGCGCCGCGAGCGGGACTAGTCGCACAGATACGCAGTATTTT.

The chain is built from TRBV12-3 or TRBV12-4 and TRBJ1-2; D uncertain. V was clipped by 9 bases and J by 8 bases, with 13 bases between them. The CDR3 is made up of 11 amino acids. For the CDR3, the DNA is TGTGCCAGTCGGTTGGGGTGGGGCTACACCTTC. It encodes CASRLGWGYTF.

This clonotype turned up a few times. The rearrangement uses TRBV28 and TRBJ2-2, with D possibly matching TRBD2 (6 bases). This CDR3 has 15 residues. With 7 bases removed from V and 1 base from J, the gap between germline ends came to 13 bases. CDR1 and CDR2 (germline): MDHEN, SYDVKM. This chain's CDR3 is CASTLGGMNTGELFF. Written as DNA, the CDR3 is TGTGCCAGCACCCTGGGGGGAATGAACACCGGGGAGCTGTTTTTT.

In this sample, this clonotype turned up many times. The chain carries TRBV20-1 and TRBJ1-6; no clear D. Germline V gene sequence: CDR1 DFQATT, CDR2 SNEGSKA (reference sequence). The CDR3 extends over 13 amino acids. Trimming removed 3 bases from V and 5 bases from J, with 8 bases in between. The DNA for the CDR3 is TGCAGTGCTAGTCCTAGGGATAATTCACCCCTCCACTTT. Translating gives CSASPRDNSPLHF.

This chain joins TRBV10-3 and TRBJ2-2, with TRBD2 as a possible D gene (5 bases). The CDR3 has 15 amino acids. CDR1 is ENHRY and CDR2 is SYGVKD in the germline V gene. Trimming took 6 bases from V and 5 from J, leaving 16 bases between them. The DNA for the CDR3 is TGTGCCATCAGCACGACCCGAGGGTCAACCGGGGAGCTGTTTTTT. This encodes CAISTTRGSTGELFF.